The 14 T cell receptor beta chains reported below all come from one sample, sequenced in a study of cytomegalovirus exposure and HLA in healthy donors. Primers included in the PCR were 60 Vbeta and 13 Jbeta primers. The protocol was immunoSEQ multiplex PCR, while the TCRdb copy is restricted to in-frame clones and leaves out a portion. The data contain 200,000 or so clones, approximately 84% of them singletons. The sequencing sample was made of PBMCs. The receptor source for this set is a woman aged 45-60 years in good health and CMV-seropositive.

The CDR3 is CASSRWASGTSYEQYF. Here the CDR3 DNA reads TGTGCCAGCAGCCGATGGGCTAGCGGGACCTCCTACGAGCAGTACTTC. The chain combines TRBV2 with TRBJ2-7; the match to TRBD2 covers 9 bases. Germline V gene lookup returns CDR1 SNHLY and CDR2 FYNNEI. Germline trimming cut 6 bases from V and 0 bases from J; bases unmatched to any gene: 9. The CDR3 runs 16 residues.

The chain carries TRBV6-5 and TRBJ2-5, with a weak D call TRBD2 (6 bases). The germline V and J ends were trimmed by 5 bases and 5 bases, with 12 bases remaining between them. The CDR3 runs to 13 residues. The germline CDR1 and CDR2 sequences are MNHEY and SVGAGI. DNA of the CDR3: TGTGCCAGCAGTGAATTTGGAGGGGAGACCCAGTACTTC. It specifies CASSEFGGETQYF.

The V call is TRBV4-2, the J call TRBJ2-2, with 12 bases identical to TRBD2. The CDR3 loop spans 19 amino acids. The V gene end was trimmed by 0 bases and the J gene end by 5 bases; junction bases not matched to a gene: 10. Germline V gene data show CDR1 as LGHNA and CDR2 as YNFKEQ. CDR3 residues: CASSQETSGGGPGTGELFF. CDR3 coding DNA: TGTGCCAGCAGCCAAGAGACTAGCGGGGGAGGTCCAGGGACCGGGGAGCTGTTTTTT.

V is TRBV5-1 and J is TRBJ1-2, with D unclear. In germline, CDR1 is SGHRS, CDR2 YFSETQ. The CDR3 totals 13 residues. V was cut by 3 bases and J by 8 bases, with 14 bases left in between. The DNA of the CDR3 is TGCGCCAGCAGCTCAGACGGGTCCGGGGGCTACACCTTC. This sequence encodes CASSSDGSGGYTF.

The genes are TRBV28 and TRBJ2-7, with 7 bases that match TRBD2. This CDR3 contains 15 residues. The V gene's germline CDR1 is MDHEN and CDR2 SYDVKM. After removal of 5 bases from V and 6 bases from J, the junction contained 13 bases not matched to a gene. The CDR3 sequence is CASSPSGTKTPEQYF. The CDR3 DNA is TGTGCCAGCAGTCCCTCCGGGACTAAAACGCCCGAGCAGTACTTC.

This clone came up once. The V gene is TRBV10-3, the J gene TRBJ2-3, with 8 bases aligning to TRBD2. The CDR3 length is 16 residues. Germline lookup yields CDR1 ENHRY and CDR2 SYGVKD. V lost 8 bases and J lost 0; bases outside the gene matches: 10. The CDR3, as DNA: TGTGCCATCGGGGAACCCAAGCGGGGGAGCACAGATACGCAGTATTTT. Its protein product is CAIGEPKRGSTDTQYF.

This sequence joins TRBV28 and TRBJ2-5; 7 nucleotides agree with TRBD1. The V and J ends lost 3 bases and 7 bases, in that order; junction bases with no gene match: 8. CDR1 MDHEN and CDR2 SYDVKM come from the germline V gene. There are 14 residues in the CDR3. The CDR3 region has the DNA TGTGCCAGCAGTTTCCCCAGCGCAGGGGGGACCCAGTACTTC. Translated: CASSFPSAGGTQYF.

The CDR3 coding sequence is TGTGCCATCAGGACGGGGGTAGGGACAGGGGGAACTTGGGAGCAGTACTTC. Its translation is CAIRTGVGTGGTWEQYF. This chain joins TRBV10-3 and TRBJ2-7; TRBD1 matches 11 bases. The J segment lost 7 bases and the V segment lost 6 bases, leaving 17 bases of the junction unmatched. Germline CDR1 is ENHRY and CDR2 is SYGVKD. The CDR3 covers 17 residues.

This rearrangement joins TRBV28 to TRBJ1-4, with D tentatively TRBD1 (5 bases). CDR1 is MDHEN and CDR2 is SYDVKM in the germline V gene. This CDR3 has 12 amino acids. Trimming removed 7 bases from V and 7 bases from J, with 10 bases in between. CDR3: CASTKGFEKLFF. CDR3 coding DNA: TGTGCCAGCACCAAGGGGTTTGAAAAACTGTTTTTT.

CDR3 sequence reads: CASSFGRPGGLYEQYF. The DNA for the CDR3 is TGTGCCAGCAGCTTCGGTCGGCCAGGGGGTTTATACGAGCAGTACTTC. The chain has TRBV2 and TRBJ2-7, with 7 bases aligning to TRBD1. Trimming at V came to 6 bases and at J to 4 bases, leaving 15 bases not matched to a gene. There are 16 residues in the CDR3. From germline, CDR1 is SNHLY and CDR2 FYNNEI. Supplemented by reference TRBV2 and TRBJ2-7, the full variable domain reads EPEVTQTPSHQVTQMGQEVILRCVPISNHLYFYWYRQILGQKVEFLVSFYNNEISEKSEIFDDQFSVERPDGSNFTLKIRSTKLEDSAMYFCASSFGRPGGLYEQYFGPGTRLTVT.

J is TRBJ1-2 and V is TRBV6-5; 7 bases are shared with TRBD1. There are 13 residues in the CDR3. The trim removed 6 bases at V and 4 bases at J, leaving 5 bases unmatched. CDR1 and CDR2 from the germline V gene are MNHEY and SVGAGI. CDR3 protein: CASSLQGGYGYTF. The CDR3, as DNA: TGTGCCAGCAGCCTTCAGGGGGGCTATGGCTACACCTTC.

V is TRBV6-1 and J is TRBJ2-1; TRBD2 matches at 9 bases. V gave up 4 bases and J gave up 2 bases; unmatched junction bases: 0. The CDR3 extends over 14 amino acids. Germline-derived CDR1 and CDR2 are MNHNS and SASEGT. The CDR3 region is CASSGLAAYNEQFF. The CDR3 DNA reads as TGTGCCAGCAGTGGACTAGCGGCCTACAATGAGCAGTTCTTC.

V is TRBV7-2 and J is TRBJ2-1, with D unresolved. This CDR3 has 16 amino acids. V lost 5 bases and J 4 bases, leaving 18 bases between the germline ends. Per the germline V gene, CDR1 is SGHTA and CDR2 is FQGNSA. In DNA, the CDR3 is TGTGCCAGCAGCCCCGAGGCGGCAGTTTCTTACAATGAGCAGTTCTTC. Amino acid sequence: CASSPEAAVSYNEQFF.

The chain couples TRBV6-5 to TRBJ1-6; tentatively, D is TRBD1 (6 bases). From germline, CDR1 is MNHEY and CDR2 SVGAGI. The ends were cut back, 5 bases at V and 5 bases at J, with 13 bases in the middle. The CDR3 is 15 amino acids. CDR3 DNA sequence: TGTGCCAGCAGTAACGGACAGAGAAATAATTCACCCCTCCACTTT. It translates to CASSNGQRNNSPLHF.